Listed here are 18 T cell receptor beta chains from one sample, sequenced in a study of neurological immune-mediated disorders (dated by TCRdb to between 2018 and 2020). The library was made by 5' RACE. TCRdb shows the sequencer as Illumina HiSeq 2500. The public reads were reprocessed in TCRdb via fastp at Q25 and MiXCR, keeping in-frame beta chains. Every distinct CDR3 protein forms one entry, paired with its most common genes and DNA. For this sample the table gives around 66,000 distinct CDR3 sequences, of which 5.2% were detected only once. The ten biggest clones cover roughly 2.8% of the sample. Material: PBMCs. Receptors were obtained from a woman in her twenties or thirties with multiple sclerosis.

In this sample, this clonotype turned up many times. The chain combines TRBV5-1 with TRBJ2-5; 10 nucleotides match TRBD1. Losses at the gene ends were 6 bases for V and 4 bases for J; bases not matched to a gene: 12. Germline V lookup: CDR1 SGHRS, CDR2 YFSETQ. The CDR3 runs 16 residues. The CDR3 DNA follows: TGCGCCAGCAACCCACAGACAGGGGGCGGACGAGAGACCCAGTACTTC. Protein: CASNPQTGGGRETQYF.

This clonotype was seen at least ten times. The rearrangement uses TRBV20-1 and TRBJ2-3, with TRBD2 identical over 12 bases. Germline lookup yields CDR1 DFQATT and CDR2 SNEGSKA (reference sequence). V trimming: 3 bases; J trimming: 3 bases; junction bases outside the gene matches: 4. The CDR3 has 15 residues. CDR3 nucleotides: TGCAGTGCTAGTCTCGGGACTAGCGGGACAGATACGCAGTATTTT. This translates into CSASLGTSGTDTQYF.

This clonotype has a handful of counts. The chain couples TRBV12-3 or TRBV12-4 to TRBJ2-5; D possibly corresponds to TRBD1 (5 bases). V dropped 2 bases and J dropped 5 bases, with 15 bases sitting between them. This CDR3 comprises 15 residues. This CDR3 reads CASSLWSGHGETQYF. The CDR3 DNA follows: TGTGCCAGCAGTTTATGGTCAGGGCATGGGGAGACCCAGTACTTC.

This clonotype showed up many times. This rearrangement joins TRBV6-5 to TRBJ2-5, with 9 nucleotides matching TRBD1. In germline, CDR1 is MNHEY, CDR2 SVGAGI. The CDR3 consists of 15 residues. Trimming at V came to 5 bases and at J to 5 bases, leaving 9 bases not matched to a gene. Here the CDR3 DNA reads TGTGCCAGCAGTCCGAATACAGGGGGCCGGGAGACCCAGTACTTC. This encodes CASSPNTGGRETQYF.

This clonotype was recorded at least ten times. V gene TRBV11-2 combines with J gene TRBJ1-2, with D tentatively TRBD1 (5 bases). Per germline, CDR1 SGHAT and CDR2 FQNNGV. This CDR3 has 14 amino acids. V lost 5 bases and J 6 bases, leaving 16 bases between the germline ends. The CDR3 nucleotides are TGTGCCAGCAGCCCGGTAGGAGGGGTCCATGGCTACACCTTC. Translated: CASSPVGGVHGYTF.

This clonotype was observed at least ten times. DNA for the CDR3: TGTGCCAGCAGCTTAGCCTCGGGCGAGCAGTACTTC. It yields the protein CASSLASGEQYF. The V and J genes are TRBV5-6 and TRBJ2-7; D is undetermined. Germline values: CDR1 SGHDT, CDR2 YYEEEE. V was clipped by 2 bases and J by 6 bases, with 9 bases between them. This CDR3 is built from 12 residues.

This clonotype showed up many times. J is TRBJ2-3 and V is TRBV7-6, with 7 positions matching TRBD1. The CDR3 spans 16 residues. After removal of 1 base from V and 1 base from J, the junction contained 5 bases not matched to a gene. Germline CDR1 is SGHVS and CDR2 is FNYEAQ. The chain's CDR3 is CASSLVEGAGTDTQYF. The DNA for the CDR3 is TGTGCCAGCAGCTTAGTCGAGGGGGCGGGCACAGATACGCAGTATTTT. The variable domain in full, with the rest retrieved from reference TRBV7-6 and TRBJ2-3, is GAGVSQSPRYKVTKRGQDVALRCDPISGHVSLYWYRQALGQGPEFLTYFNYEAQQDKSGLPNDRFSAERPEGSISTLTIQRTEQRDSAMYRCASSLVEGAGTDTQYFGPGTRLTVL.

This clonotype was seen a few times. The V and J genes are TRBV6-2 or TRBV6-3 and TRBJ1-5; TRBD1 matches 7 bases. V was pared by 6 bases and J by 4 bases, with 3 bases of the junction left unmatched. This CDR3 spans 13 amino acids. Germline lookup yields CDR1 MNHEY and CDR2 SVGEGT. CDR3 bases: TGTGCCAGCAGCCGACAGGGAAATCAGCCCCAGCATTTT. Encoded protein: CASSRQGNQPQHF.

The chain couples TRBV12-3 or TRBV12-4 to TRBJ2-5, with D hard to call. V lost 1 base, J lost 5 bases, and 11 bases lay in between. The CDR3 length is 14 residues. CDR3 in amino acids: CASSLEGLIETQYF. The CDR3 DNA follows: TGTGCCAGCAGTTTAGAGGGTTTGATCGAGACCCAGTACTTC.

This clonotype showed up many times. The genes are TRBV28 and TRBJ2-1, with 8 bases fitting TRBD2. The CDR3 spans 15 residues. CDR1 and CDR2 from the germline V gene are MDHEN and SYDVKM. The V segment lost 5 bases and the J segment 6 bases; nucleotides outside the gene matches: 9. The CDR3 bases are TGTGCCAGCAGTGTGGCGGGGGGTCCGATCAATGAGCAGTTCTTC. It is translated as CASSVAGGPINEQFF.

V is TRBV9 and J is TRBJ1-6; D gene ambiguous. V was pared by 3 bases and J by 6 bases, with 10 bases between. The CDR3 contains 14 residues. CDR1 SGDLS and CDR2 YYNGEE come from the germline V gene. The CDR3 protein is CASSDEVGNSPLHF. The CDR3 DNA sequence: TGTGCCAGCAGCGACGAGGTGGGTAATTCACCCCTCCACTTT.

This clonotype has ten or more counts. This chain connects TRBV6-5 to TRBJ1-1; D unresolved. Germline lookup yields CDR1 MNHEY and CDR2 SVGAGI. The CDR3 is made up of 11 amino acids. V lost 4 bases to trimming and J lost 6 bases, with 6 bases between them. CDR3 DNA sequence: TGTGCCAGCAGTTTCCCACCTGAAGCTTTCTTT. This gives the protein CASSFPPEAFF.

At least ten counts were recorded for this clonotype. V gene TRBV10-3 combines with J gene TRBJ2-5, with 10 bases matching TRBD1. This CDR3 is built from 15 residues. The J segment lost 3 bases and the V segment lost 6 bases, leaving 7 bases of the junction unmatched. Germline CDR1 ENHRY, CDR2 SYGVKD. The CDR3 here is CAIRETGGAEETQYF. The CDR3 DNA follows: TGTGCCATCAGGGAGACAGGGGGCGCAGAAGAGACCCAGTACTTC.

This clonotype showed up many times. The chain combines TRBV5-6 with TRBJ2-1; 12 bases align to TRBD2. Germline-derived CDR1 and CDR2 are SGHDT and YYEEEE. CDR3 length: 16 amino acids. V lost 3 bases, J lost 1 base, and 2 bases stayed unmatched. The DNA for the CDR3 is TGTGCCAGCAGCTCGACTAGCGGGGGTTCCTACAATGAGCAGTTCTTC. Translated: CASSSTSGGSYNEQFF.

This clonotype was seen a handful of times. This rearrangement joins TRBV5-1 to TRBJ2-7; D gene unclear. This CDR3 is 13 amino acids long. The V gene's germline CDR1 is SGHRS and CDR2 YFSETQ. V lost 4 bases, J lost 3 bases, and 11 bases lay in between. Written as DNA, the CDR3 is TGCGCCAGCAGCAAGGACGAGAGCTACGAGCAGTACTTC. This translates into CASSKDESYEQYF.

This clonotype was counted a few times. This sequence joins TRBV6-6 and TRBJ1-2; TRBD1 matches at 8 bases. The CDR3 is 16 residues long. With 6 bases clipped from V and 8 bases from J, the junction kept 17 bases outside the gene matches. The germline CDR1 and CDR2 sequences are MNHNY and SVGAGI (reference sequence). CDR3 coding DNA: TGTGCCAGCAGCGCCGTACGTACCACAGGGGGGGAAGGCTACACCTTC. This sequence encodes CASSAVRTTGGEGYTF.

This clonotype was seen more than once but under ten times. This chain links TRBV29-1 with TRBJ2-2, with D hard to call. Trimming stripped 3 bases from V and 6 bases from J, with 8 bases between. The CDR3 spans 12 residues. The germline V gene has CDR1 SQVTM and CDR2 ANQGSEA. The CDR3 DNA reads as TGCAGCGTTGATGTGACGGCCGGGGAGCTGTTTTTT. It specifies CSVDVTAGELFF.

This clonotype was counted many times. This chain uses TRBV5-1 with TRBJ2-3; D is perhaps TRBD2 (6 bases). Germline loops: CDR1 SGHRS, CDR2 YFSETQ. The V gene lost 5 bases and the J gene lost 5 bases, with 9 bases spanning the gap. There are 12 residues in the CDR3. CDR3 residues: CASRPAGDTQYF. DNA for the CDR3: TGCGCCAGCAGACCAGCGGGAGATACGCAGTATTTT.